This T cell receptor beta chain appears in the sequencing data of a study of vaccination effects on CD4 cells after COVID-19. About this clone itself: Its antigen is undetermined.

The assay was immunoSEQ multiplex PCR, and TCRdb's table has in-frame clones only and misses some. The sample holds 20,000 to 30,000 clones, roughly 72% seen once. The CDR3 spans 15 residues. Deletions cut 2 bases from V and 0 bases from J, with 10 bases between. CDR1 is LNHDA and CDR2 is SQIVND in the germline V gene (reference sequence). Under the ViraFEST assay, PBMC were stimulated with viral peptide pools so that antigen-specific CD4+ T cells expanded. Sequencing was performed afterwards. Culture proceeded for more than 8 days, and CD4+ T cells were then isolated. SARS-CoV-2 infection was confirmed by PCR in the person between March and December 2020.

The clonotype was recovered from a human donor who had a prior SARS-CoV-2 infection. This specimen was CD4+ T cells from PBMCs cultured with SARS-CoV-2 spike peptides, taken before COVID-19 vaccination. V usage is TRBV19 and J usage is TRBJ1-2; D perhaps matches TRBD1 (5 bases). The CDR3 loop is CASSIPGLANYGYTF. The CDR3 nucleotides read TGTGCCAGTAGTATACCAGGGTTAGCTAACTATGGCTACACCTTC.